The 2 T cell receptor beta chains reported below all come from one sample, sequenced in a study of cytomegalovirus exposure and HLA in healthy donors. With 60 Vbeta and 13 Jbeta primers, the PCR was carried out. Produced via immunoSEQ multiplex PCR; TCRdb's table is partial and in-frame only. Found here are about 190,000 clones, roughly 81% of them singletons; the top ten hold about 3.1%. The specimen sequenced was PBMCs. Receptor source: a woman in her twenties or thirties in good health and CMV-seropositive.

This clone has only a few counts. The J gene is TRBJ1-4, the V gene TRBV28; 9 bases are a match to TRBD1. Germline values: CDR1 MDHEN, CDR2 SYDVKM. J gave up 13 bases and V 5 bases, and 11 bases lay outside the gene matches. The CDR3 is 14 amino acids. CDR3 region: CASSPSGTGLLLFF. CDR3 DNA sequence: TGTGCCAGCAGTCCTTCCGGGACAGGGCTTTTACTGTTTTTT.

This clone came up once. The V and J genes are TRBV5-1 and TRBJ2-7; 7 bases match TRBD2. V lost 6 bases to trimming and J lost 7 bases; unmatched junction nucleotides: 10. The CDR3 contains 13 residues. The germline gives CDR1 SGHRS, CDR2 YFSETQ. The CDR3 loop reads CASKVGREREQYF. CDR3 nucleotide sequence: TGCGCCAGCAAGGTCGGGCGGGAGAGGGAGCAGTACTTC.